Presented here are 26 T cell receptor beta chains from one specimen sequenced in a study of shared clonotypes between healthy human individuals. Sequencing was performed with immunoSEQ multiplex PCR; in TCRdb, only in-frame clones are kept and a portion is missing. The sample lists roughly 320,000 clones; around 90% were seen once. Sequencing used memory CD8+ T cells sorted from blood. Indicated subset: CD45RO+ cells pooled with CCR7-negative TemRA cells. Source of these receptors: a man aged 18-30 years in good health.

This chain joins TRBV27 and TRBJ2-7; possibly TRBD1 for D (6 bases). Per germline, CDR1 MNHEY and CDR2 SMNVEV (reference sequence). The CDR3 is 14 amino acids. Trimming took off 2 bases at V and 1 base at J, with 9 bases between the two ends. DNA of the CDR3: TGTGCCAGCAGTTTACAGGACAGTTCCTACGAGCAGTACTTC. It codes for CASSLQDSSYEQYF.

This sequence joins TRBV5-4 and TRBJ2-7; 7 positions agree with TRBD2. Germline CDR1 reads SGHNT; CDR2 reads YYREEE (reference sequence). V dropped 3 bases and J dropped 1; count of bases not matched to a gene: 10. The CDR3 spans 16 residues. The CDR3, as DNA: TGTGCCAGCAGCTATTCATTTAACGGGGGGTCCTACGAGCAGTACTTC. Amino acids: CASSYSFNGGSYEQYF.

This chain joins TRBV5-6 and TRBJ2-7; 10 bases agree with TRBD1. The length of the CDR3 is 14 residues. From germline, CDR1 is SGHDT and CDR2 YYEEEE. Trimming at V came to 4 bases and at J to 3 bases, leaving 4 bases not matched to a gene. The CDR3 nucleotides are TGTGCCAGCAGCCTCGGGACAGGGGTCTACGAGCAGTACTTC. Its translation is CASSLGTGVYEQYF.

This clone has a single count. The chain is built from TRBV9 and TRBJ2-3; 7 bases map to TRBD1. This CDR3 spans 15 amino acids. V was clipped by 4 bases and J by 2 bases; unmatched bases: 7. Germline loops: CDR1 SGDLS, CDR2 YYNGEE. CDR3 in DNA: TGTGCCAGCAGCCTTGGGACAGCTCACACAGATACGCAGTATTTT. It codes for CASSLGTAHTDTQYF.

The V and J genes are TRBV7-3 and TRBJ2-7; 11 bases fit TRBD2. The germline gives CDR1 SGHTA, CDR2 FQGTGA. The V gene end was trimmed by 5 bases and the J gene end by 5 bases; junction bases not matched to a gene: 5. The CDR3 is 14 residues long. CDR3 in amino acids: CASSLAGGRHEQYF. CDR3 nucleotide sequence: TGTGCCAGCAGCCTAGCGGGGGGCCGCCACGAGCAGTACTTC.

The chain couples TRBV2 to TRBJ1-6; no firm D call. V was clipped by 2 bases and J by 7 bases, with 12 bases between them. Germline loops: CDR1 SNHLY, CDR2 FYNNEI. This CDR3 is built from 15 residues. The CDR3 DNA sequence: TGTGCCAGCAGTGAATCTGGCACGTTAAATTCACCCCTCCACTTT. Translating it yields CASSESGTLNSPLHF.

This chain joins TRBV4-3 and TRBJ2-1; 7 bases line up with TRBD2. This CDR3 region has 16 residues. Per the germline V gene, CDR1 is LGHNA and CDR2 is YSLEER. V was pared by 4 bases and J by 7 bases, with 13 bases of the junction left unmatched. The CDR3 loop reads CASSPRVGGRSNEQFF. For the CDR3, the DNA is TGCGCCAGCAGCCCCCGCGTGGGCGGGAGAAGTAATGAGCAGTTCTTC.

The chain carries TRBV6-5 and TRBJ2-7, with D perhaps matching TRBD1 or TRBD2 (5 bases each). The germline V gene has CDR1 MNHEY and CDR2 SVGAGI. The V end lost 2 bases, the J end lost 6 bases, and 14 bases lay between the germline ends. This CDR3 region has 14 residues. The CDR3 DNA reads TGTGCCAGCAGTTACGCCCTCCAGGGAGCCGAGCAGTACTTC. Encoded protein: CASSYALQGAEQYF.

This clone was counted many times. The CDR3 sequence is CASSETGNYEQYF. CDR3 DNA sequence: TGTGCCAGCAGTGAAACAGGAAACTACGAGCAGTACTTC. The chain is built from TRBV6-1 and TRBJ2-7; D is possibly TRBD1 (5 bases). Germline CDR1 MNHNS, CDR2 SASEGT. The CDR3 sequence is 13 residues long. V lost 2 bases and J lost 3, with 8 bases in between.

The chain employs TRBV6-5 and TRBJ2-1; D is uncertain. The CDR3 is 14 amino acids. The V end was cut by 5 bases, the J end by 3 bases, with 11 bases between. CDR1 is MNHEY and CDR2 is SVGAGI in the germline V gene. The CDR3 is CASSGVRDYNEQFF. As DNA, the CDR3 is TGTGCCAGCAGTGGGGTTAGGGACTACAATGAGCAGTTCTTC.

For the CDR3, the DNA is TGTGCCAGCAGCTTAGGAATACAGGGGGCGATACCTTACGAGCAGTACTTC. This translates into CASSLGIQGAIPYEQYF. The chain employs TRBV11-2 and TRBJ2-7; 9 bases are a match to TRBD1. There are 17 residues in the CDR3. Losses at the gene ends were 1 base for V and 4 bases for J; bases not matched to a gene: 11. CDR1 and CDR2 from the germline V gene are SGHAT and FQNNGV.

This chain joins TRBV11-2 and TRBJ1-1; D remains unclear. The germline CDR1 and CDR2 sequences are SGHAT and FQNNGV. The germline V and J ends were trimmed by 5 bases and 4 bases, with 17 bases remaining between them. This CDR3 is built from 15 residues. CDR3 in DNA: TGTGCCAGCAGCCCCCCTGGTTGGGGTGGCACTGAAGCTTTCTTT. It yields the protein CASSPPGWGGTEAFF.

This chain joins TRBV14 and TRBJ2-7; D remains ambiguous. This CDR3 comprises 13 residues. CDR1 is SGHDN, CDR2 FVKESK, per germline. V gave up 0 bases and J gave up 6 bases, with 9 bases separating them. The CDR3 DNA reads TGTGCCAGCAGCCAAGAGTGGGGTAGCGAGCAGTACTTC. The encoded protein is CASSQEWGSEQYF. Based on the CDR3 plus reference TRBV14 and TRBJ2-7, the full variable domain is EAGVTQFPSHSVIEKGQTVTLRCDPISGHDNLYWYRRVMGKEIKFLLHFVKESKQDESGMPNNRFLAERTGGTYSTLKVQPAELEDSGVYFCASSQEWGSEQYFGPGTRLTVT.

V gene TRBV13 combines with J gene TRBJ2-7, with D uncertain. The length of the CDR3 is 16 residues. The germline V gene encodes CDR1 PRHDT and CDR2 FYEKMQ (reference sequence). V lost 5 bases and J lost 0, with 17 bases in between. CDR3 nucleotide sequence: TGTGCCAGCAGCCCCGTCGGCGGCACTATCTCCTACGAGCAGTACTTC. Protein: CASSPVGGTISYEQYF. Using reference TRBV13 and TRBJ2-7 for the parts outside the CDR3, the full variable domain is AAGVIQSPRHLIKEKRETATLKCYPIPRHDTVYWYQQGPGQDPQFLISFYEKMQSDKGSIPDRFSAQQFSDYHSELNMSSLELGDSALYFCASSPVGGTISYEQYFGPGTRLTVT.

This clone was counted a single time. The genes are TRBV4-2 and TRBJ2-7, with 8 bases that match TRBD1. CDR1 LGHNA and CDR2 YNFKEQ come from the germline V gene. V shed 0 bases and J 5 bases; nucleotides not matched to a gene: 9. The CDR3 runs to 16 residues. As DNA, the CDR3 is TGTGCCAGCAGCCAAGAGGGTGGGACAGGCCGTCACGAGCAGTACTTC. The encoded protein is CASSQEGGTGRHEQYF.

The J gene is TRBJ2-7, the V gene TRBV28; 9 nucleotides match TRBD2. J was trimmed by 2 bases and V by 8 bases; bases with no gene match: 4. The CDR3 spans 13 residues. The germline gives CDR1 MDHEN, CDR2 SYDVKM. The CDR3 DNA follows: TGTGCCAGCTTGGAGCGGGGGGCCTACGAGCAGTACTTC. This gives the protein CASLERGAYEQYF.

The chain uses TRBV5-4 and TRBJ2-5, with 7 bases aligning to TRBD2. Germline CDR1 and CDR2: SGHNT and YYREEE (reference sequence). The CDR3 runs to 13 residues. The junction had 3 bases not matched to a gene; V was cut back by 3 bases and J by 4 bases. The CDR3 is CASSWGGGETQYF. DNA of the CDR3: TGTGCCAGCAGCTGGGGCGGGGGAGAGACCCAGTACTTC. The complete variable domain, with remaining parts taken from reference TRBV5-4 and TRBJ2-5, reads ETGVTQSPTHLIKTRGQQVTLRCSSQSGHNTVSWYQQALGQGPQFIFQYYREEENGRGNFPPRFSGLQFPNYSSELNVNALELDDSALYLCASSWGGGETQYFGPGTRLLVL.

The chain employs TRBV30 and TRBJ1-1; D is possibly TRBD1 (6 bases). The V and J ends lost 4 bases and 2 bases respectively, with 11 bases between them. There are 13 residues in the CDR3. The germline CDR1 and CDR2 sequences are GTSNPN and SVGIG (reference sequence). The DNA of the CDR3 is TGTGCCTGGAACTACAGGGAAAACACTGAAGCTTTCTTT. It yields the protein CAWNYRENTEAFF.

The chain is built from TRBV11-2 and TRBJ2-3; TRBD2 agrees at 15 bases. The V and J ends lost 5 bases and 3 bases, in that order; junction bases with no gene match: 9. This CDR3 comprises 18 residues. CDR1 is SGHAT and CDR2 is FQNNGV in the germline V gene. CDR3 amino acids: CASSQTGLAGGETDTQYF. CDR3 in DNA: TGTGCCAGCAGCCAGACGGGACTAGCGGGGGGCGAGACAGATACGCAGTATTTT.

The chain uses TRBV15 and TRBJ2-7, with 7 bases identical to TRBD1. The ends lost 4 bases at V and 5 bases at J; junction bases unmatched: 8. The CDR3 sequence is 14 residues long. CDR1 LNHNV and CDR2 YYDKDF come from the germline V gene (reference sequence). The CDR3 is CATSTRQGRDEQYF. CDR3 sequence (DNA): TGTGCCACCAGCACACGACAGGGTAGGGACGAGCAGTACTTC.

This chain uses TRBV5-1 with TRBJ2-7; 9 nucleotides agree with TRBD1. CDR3 length: 19 amino acids. From germline, CDR1 is SGHRS and CDR2 YFSETQ. Unmatched junction bases numbered 20, after V lost 2 bases and J lost 5 bases. The CDR3 coding sequence is TGCGCCAGCAGCTTCACCGGGACAGGGTCCTATCTTGTGACTCACGAGCAGTACTTC. This sequence encodes CASSFTGTGSYLVTHEQYF.

V gene TRBV7-9 combines with J gene TRBJ1-6; D is uncertain. Germline V gene lookup returns CDR1 SEHNR and CDR2 FQNEAQ (reference sequence). Trimming removed 5 bases at V and 8 bases at J, with 7 bases between. CDR3 length: 12 amino acids. The CDR3 sequence: CASSPGDSPLHF. The CDR3 DNA reads as TGTGCCAGCAGCCCTGGGGATTCACCCCTCCACTTT.

This clone was seen a single time. The chain links TRBV27 to TRBJ2-7; 12 nucleotides match TRBD1. From germline, CDR1 is MNHEY and CDR2 SMNVEV (reference sequence). Germline trimming cut 3 bases from V and 2 bases from J; bases unmatched to any gene: 2. The CDR3 runs to 15 residues. The CDR3 DNA sequence: TGTGCCAGCAGTTTTGGGACAGGGGGCGCCTACGAGCAGTACTTC. It translates to CASSFGTGGAYEQYF.

This rearrangement joins TRBV6-5 to TRBJ2-7; 7 positions agree with TRBD1. Trimming took 1 base from V and 3 from J; bases not matched to a gene: 6. The CDR3 totals 15 residues. Germline V gene lookup returns CDR1 MNHEY and CDR2 SVGAGI. In nucleotides, the CDR3 is TGTGCCAGCAGTTACTTGGGGACAGCCTTCTACGAGCAGTACTTC. It is translated as CASSYLGTAFYEQYF.

The chain is built from TRBV6-1 and TRBJ2-7; 13 nucleotides align to TRBD2. The V segment lost 2 bases and the J segment 3 bases; nucleotides outside the gene matches: 4. The germline CDR1 and CDR2 sequences are MNHNS and SASEGT. The CDR3 has 16 amino acids. The CDR3 here is CASSEIGLAGDYEQYF. DNA of the CDR3: TGTGCCAGCAGTGAAATCGGACTAGCGGGGGACTACGAGCAGTACTTC.

The chain links TRBV14 to TRBJ2-1; D is unresolved. The CDR3 consists of 14 residues. Trimming removed 4 bases at V and 6 bases at J, with 13 bases between. CDR1 is SGHDN, CDR2 FVKESK, per germline. The CDR3 spells CASSPLQWPNEQFF. For the CDR3, the DNA is TGTGCCAGCAGCCCTCTGCAGTGGCCCAATGAGCAGTTCTTC.